The T cell receptor beta chain under discussion was sequenced for a study of esophageal squamous cell carcinoma under preoperative chemotherapy. TCRdb ran MiXCR on the PCR reads and lists one entry per CDR3 protein. The sample has some 30,000 distinct CDR3 sequences; 40% to 60% are singletons. The time point here: after preoperative PTX-NDP chemotherapy. Preoperative chemotherapy with paclitaxel-nedaplatin was given to patients before surgery. A remark on this clonotype: The target antigen is unknown.

Trimming stripped 8 bases from V and 7 bases from J, with 25 bases between. The CDR3 extends over 16 amino acids. Study results and limitations: Post-treatment tumor-infiltrating lymphocytes appeared partly derived from peripheral T cells migrating into the tumor.

This chain joins TRBV12-3 or TRBV12-4 and TRBJ2-3, with D possibly being TRBD2 (7 bases). The clonotype originates from a human donor with esophageal squamous cell carcinoma. The donor label of this sample is uncertain. The sample was collected from a patient given preoperative chemotherapy. In DNA form, the CDR3 reads TGTGCCAGCCGTGGTACTAGGGGGGGGGCGACAAATACGCAGTATTTT. Translated: CASRGTRGGATNTQYF.